This T cell receptor beta chain was recovered during a study of blood T cells in healthy people across ages (dated by TCRdb to 2013 to 2016). Notes on the research overall: In model experiments, template switching captured about one uniquely barcoded TCR beta cDNA molecule for every two T cells. Age-related changes in TCR beta repertoire diversity were measured in the study by deep sequencing normalized with unique cDNA molecular identifiers. Donors were grouped into four age groups: young (average roughly 17 years), middle-aged (39), aged (about 60) and long-lived (about 89). To avoid experimental bias, donors of different ages were randomly spread across the sequencing lanes. Using the same blood draw, the study looked at two additional independent replicas of 1 million unique cDNA reads for two donors, one aged 18 to 30 and the other aged 80 or older. The study at large found these results: Bulk unsorted PBMC profiling prevented conclusive comparison of naive and antigen-experienced compartments. Estimates of total diversity based on one million sequenced T cells were considered lower bounds and underestimates. Compared with the aged group, the long-lived group had more naive CD4+ T cells, fewer expanded clones and increased TCR diversity, suggesting age selection. There was a strong correlation between observed TCR beta diversity and the percentage of naive T cells measured by flow cytometry. As age increased, observed TCR beta diversity per million T cells dropped in a roughly linear way, and a significant reduction was already evident by age 40. Because the CMV infection status of the donors was unknown, age-related changes in expanded clonotypes may potentially have been confounded.

The donors were roughly 40 Caucasian individuals from Russia, aged roughly 6 to 100 years, who were systemically healthy. Each donor gave ten milliliters of peripheral blood, collected into EDTA-treated Vacutainer tubes. Ficoll-Paque density-gradient centrifugation was used to isolate PBMCs, with at least 7 million per sample. Total RNA was extracted from PBMCs with Trizol reagent, with at least 5 micrograms obtained per sample. Naive CD45RAhigh/CD27high T cell percentages were measured by flow cytometry on a PBMC aliquot from every donor. CDR1 and CDR2 are drawn from the germline V gene: SGHTA, FQGTGA. The CDR3 spans 15 residues, from the cysteine through the phenylalanine. The read is trimmed to its CDR3 DNA, 45 bases read in frame from base 1. The junction carries 14 bases between V and J, which are trimmed by 4 bases and 4 bases respectively. With regard to this clonotype: The antigen it recognizes is unknown. A much larger clonotype is one base distant, so this may be a read error.

The method was 5' RACE. A second PCR of about 6 to 11 cycles was run with a J-beta primer mix and a sample-barcoded 5' primer. A template-switch 5' adaptor carrying 12 random nucleotides introduced a unique molecular identifier onto each TCR beta cDNA molecule. Each sample yielded at least 3 million CDR3-containing paired-end reads. First-strand cDNA was synthesized from all RNA with the Mint cDNA synthesis kit, primed by a TRBC-specific oligonucleotide. Following uracil-DNA glycosylase treatment, all cDNA underwent a first 18-cycle PCR with the universal primers M1SS and BC2_uni_R. On the study's bioinformatics: Each sample was normalized by randomly selecting 1 million high-quality reads, each carrying a distinct molecular identifier. Reads with shared molecular identifiers were discarded instead of being binned into consensus sequences. MiTCR, with a Q25 quality threshold and the strictest error-elimination algorithm, was used for CDR3 identification, clonotype clustering and error correction. Lower-bound total TCR beta diversity was estimated with a nonparametric unseen species model using Euler transformation. The public reads were reanalyzed by TCRdb: fastp trimming at Q25, MiXCR alignment, in-frame beta chains only. Here each entry gathers all rows of one CDR3 protein and keeps the most common genes and DNA. For this entry, the V and J calls and clone size follow TCRdb and not the study's own pipeline. The sample has around 1,800,000 distinct CDR3 sequences on record, around 40% of them singletons. 20% to 25% of the sample is in the top ten clones.

Recombination connected TRBV7-3 to TRBJ2-1; perhaps TRBD2 is the D gene, with 7 bases matching. The TCR sequence derives from a human donor in good health. Specimen: blood. The nucleotide sequence is given as TGTGCCAGCAGCTCACGGGGGGCTAAGTACAATGAGCAGTTCTTC. Its translation reads: CASSSRGAKYNEQFF. Here the CDR3 is joined to the reference TRBV7-3 and TRBJ2-1 genes, and the full variable domain is: GAGVSQTPSNKVTEKGKYVELRCDPISGHTALYWYRQSLGQGPEFLIYFQGTGAADDSGLPNDRFFAVRPEGSVSTLKIQRTERGDSAVYLCASSSRGAKYNEQFFGPGTRLTVL.